Reported below is one T cell receptor (beta chain). This entry is derived from a study of shared clonotypes between healthy human individuals. None of the donors, who were healthy HIV-negative adults, had recently had acute infections or vaccinations. Adults of Caucasian background living in Nashville, Tennessee made up all donors. CD4+ cells were split into CD45RA+ naive and CD45RA-negative memory subsets. The germline gives CDR1 GTSNPN, CDR2 SVGIG (reference sequence). The ends lost 6 bases at V and 4 bases at J; junction bases unmatched: 5. The CDR3 runs to 13 residues. In replicate PCRs of sorted subsets, 150 to 200 ng DNA, some 28,000 T cell genomes, was used. TCRdb's copy holds only in-frame clones and misses some; the assay was immunoSEQ multiplex PCR. The repertoire holds approximately 180,000 clones, with approximately 92% as singletons.

This sequence originates from a woman under 40 in good health. What was sequenced was naive CD4+ T cells sorted from blood. The sample's subset: CD45RA+ positively selected. V usage is TRBV30 and J usage is TRBJ2-7; 11 bases fit TRBD2. CDR3 loop: CACLSSGGYEQYF. In DNA form, the CDR3 reads TGTGCCTGCCTATCTAGCGGGGGGTACGAGCAGTACTTC.